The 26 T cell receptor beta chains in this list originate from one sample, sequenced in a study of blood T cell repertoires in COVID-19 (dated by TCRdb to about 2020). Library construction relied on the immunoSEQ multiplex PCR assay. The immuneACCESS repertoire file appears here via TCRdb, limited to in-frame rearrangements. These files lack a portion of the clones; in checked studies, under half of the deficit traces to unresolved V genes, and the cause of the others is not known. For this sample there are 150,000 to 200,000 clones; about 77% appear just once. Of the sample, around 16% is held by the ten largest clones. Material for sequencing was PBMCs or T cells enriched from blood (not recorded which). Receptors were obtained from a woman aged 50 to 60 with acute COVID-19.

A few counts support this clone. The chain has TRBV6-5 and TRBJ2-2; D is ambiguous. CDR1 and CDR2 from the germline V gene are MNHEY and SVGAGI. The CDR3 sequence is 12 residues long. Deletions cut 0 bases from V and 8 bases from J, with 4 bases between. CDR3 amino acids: CASSYSTGELFF. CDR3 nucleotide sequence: TGTGCCAGCAGTTACTCGACTGGGGAGCTGTTTTTT.

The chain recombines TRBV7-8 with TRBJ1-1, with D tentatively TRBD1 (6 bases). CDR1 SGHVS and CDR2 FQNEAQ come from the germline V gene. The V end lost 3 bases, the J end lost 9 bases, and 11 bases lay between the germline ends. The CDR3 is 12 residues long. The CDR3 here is CASSFEQGKAFF. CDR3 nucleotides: TGTGCCAGCAGCTTCGAGCAGGGGAAAGCTTTCTTT. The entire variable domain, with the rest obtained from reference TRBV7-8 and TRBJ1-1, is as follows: GAGVSQSPRYKVAKRGQDVALRCDPISGHVSLFWYQQALGQGPEFLTYFQNEAQLDKSGLPSDRFFAERPEGSVSTLKIQRTQQEDSAVYLCASSFEQGKAFFGQGTRLTVV.

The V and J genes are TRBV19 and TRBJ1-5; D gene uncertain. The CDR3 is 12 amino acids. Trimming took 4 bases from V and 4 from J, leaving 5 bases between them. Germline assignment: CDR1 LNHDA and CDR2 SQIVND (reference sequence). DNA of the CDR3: TGTGCCAGTAGTAGCGGGAATCAGCCCCAGCATTTT. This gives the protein CASSSGNQPQHF.

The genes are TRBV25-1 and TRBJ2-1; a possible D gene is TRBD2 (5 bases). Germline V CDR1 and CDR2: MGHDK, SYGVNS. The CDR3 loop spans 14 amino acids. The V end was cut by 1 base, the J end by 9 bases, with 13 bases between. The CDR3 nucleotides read TGTGCCAGCAGTGAATCTGGCTTAGGGAGTGAGCAGTTCTTC. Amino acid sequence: CASSESGLGSEQFF. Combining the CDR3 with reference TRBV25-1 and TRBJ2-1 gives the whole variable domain EADIYQTPRYLVIGTGKKITLECSQTMGHDKMYWYQQDPGMELHLIHYSYGVNSTEKGDLSSESTVSRIRTEHFPLTLESARPSHTSQYLCASSESGLGSEQFFGPGTRLTVL.

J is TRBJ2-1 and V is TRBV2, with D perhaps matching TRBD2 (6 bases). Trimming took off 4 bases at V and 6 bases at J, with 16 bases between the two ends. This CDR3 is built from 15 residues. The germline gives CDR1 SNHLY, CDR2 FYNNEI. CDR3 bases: TGTGCCAGCAGTGTAGAGGGGACTTTAGCCAATGAGCAGTTCTTC. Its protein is CASSVEGTLANEQFF.

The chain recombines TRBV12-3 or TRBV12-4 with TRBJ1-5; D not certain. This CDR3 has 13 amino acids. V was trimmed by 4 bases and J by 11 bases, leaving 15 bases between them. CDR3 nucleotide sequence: TGTGCCAGCAGTTCAGCCCGGGTCGGCACCCAGCATTTT. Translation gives CASSSARVGTQHF.

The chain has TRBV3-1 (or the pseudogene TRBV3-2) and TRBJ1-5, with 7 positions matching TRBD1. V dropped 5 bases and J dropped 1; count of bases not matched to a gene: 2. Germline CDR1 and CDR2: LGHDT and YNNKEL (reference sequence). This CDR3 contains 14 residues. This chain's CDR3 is CASSRQGSNQPQHF. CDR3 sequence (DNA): TGTGCCAGCAGCAGACAGGGAAGCAATCAGCCCCAGCATTTT.

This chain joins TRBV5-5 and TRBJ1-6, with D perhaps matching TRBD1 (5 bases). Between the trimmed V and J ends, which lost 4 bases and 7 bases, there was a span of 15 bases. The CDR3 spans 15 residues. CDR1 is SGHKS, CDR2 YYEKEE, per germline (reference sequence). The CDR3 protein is CASSRNRIVNSPLHF. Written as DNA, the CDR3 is TGTGCCAGCAGCAGGAACAGGATAGTCAATTCACCCCTCCACTTT.

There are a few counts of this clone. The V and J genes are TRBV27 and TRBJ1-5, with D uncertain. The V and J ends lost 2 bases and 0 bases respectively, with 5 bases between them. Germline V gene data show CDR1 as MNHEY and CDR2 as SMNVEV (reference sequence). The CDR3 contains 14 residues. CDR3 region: CASSLQVSNQPQHF. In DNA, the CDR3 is TGTGCCAGCAGTTTACAGGTTAGCAATCAGCCCCAGCATTTT.

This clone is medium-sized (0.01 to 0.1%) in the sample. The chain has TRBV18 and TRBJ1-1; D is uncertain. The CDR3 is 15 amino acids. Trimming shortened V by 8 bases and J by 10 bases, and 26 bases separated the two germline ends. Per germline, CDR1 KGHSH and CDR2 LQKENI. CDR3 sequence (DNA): TGTGCCAGCCCTAAAAGCCCGGGATCGTTGCCTGGAGCTTTCTTT. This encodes CASPKSPGSLPGAFF.

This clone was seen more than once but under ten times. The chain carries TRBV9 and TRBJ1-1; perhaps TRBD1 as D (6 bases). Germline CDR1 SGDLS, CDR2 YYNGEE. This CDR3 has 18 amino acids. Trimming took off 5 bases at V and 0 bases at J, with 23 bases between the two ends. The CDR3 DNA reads TGTGCCAGCAGACCTAAAATAAAACAGGGACGGGTGAACACTGAAGCTTTCTTT. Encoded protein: CASRPKIKQGRVNTEAFF.

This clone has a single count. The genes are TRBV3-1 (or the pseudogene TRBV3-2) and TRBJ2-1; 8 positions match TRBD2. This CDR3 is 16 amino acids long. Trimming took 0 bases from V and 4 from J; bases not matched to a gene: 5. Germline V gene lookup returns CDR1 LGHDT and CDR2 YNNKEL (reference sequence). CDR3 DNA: TGTGCCAGCAGCCAAGACTTGGCGGGGGGTTACAATGAGCAGTTCTTC. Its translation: CASSQDLAGGYNEQFF.

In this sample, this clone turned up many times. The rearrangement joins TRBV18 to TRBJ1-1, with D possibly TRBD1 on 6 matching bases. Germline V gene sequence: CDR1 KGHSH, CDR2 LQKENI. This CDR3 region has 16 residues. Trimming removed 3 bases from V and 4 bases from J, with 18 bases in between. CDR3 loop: CASSPVGQGFGTEAFF. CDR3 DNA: TGTGCCAGCTCACCCGTCGGGCAGGGGTTTGGCACTGAAGCTTTCTTT.

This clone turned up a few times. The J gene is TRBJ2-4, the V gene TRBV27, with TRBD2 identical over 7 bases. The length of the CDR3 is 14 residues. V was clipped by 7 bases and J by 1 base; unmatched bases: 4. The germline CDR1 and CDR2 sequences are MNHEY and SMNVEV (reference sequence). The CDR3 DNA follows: TGTGCCAGCACTACCGGGGGGGCCAAAAACATTCAGTACTTC. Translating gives CASTTGGAKNIQYF.

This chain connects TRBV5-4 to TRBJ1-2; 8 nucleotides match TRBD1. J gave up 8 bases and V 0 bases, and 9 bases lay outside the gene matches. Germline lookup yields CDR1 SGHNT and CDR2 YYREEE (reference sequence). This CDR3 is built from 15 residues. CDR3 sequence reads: CASSLVQGGWGGYTF. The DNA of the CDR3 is TGTGCCAGCAGCTTGGTACAGGGGGGATGGGGCGGCTACACCTTC. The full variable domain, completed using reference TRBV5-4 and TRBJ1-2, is ETGVTQSPTHLIKTRGQQVTLRCSSQSGHNTVSWYQQALGQGPQFIFQYYREEENGRGNFPPRFSGLQFPNYSSELNVNALELDDSALYLCASSLVQGGWGGYTFGSGTRLTVV.

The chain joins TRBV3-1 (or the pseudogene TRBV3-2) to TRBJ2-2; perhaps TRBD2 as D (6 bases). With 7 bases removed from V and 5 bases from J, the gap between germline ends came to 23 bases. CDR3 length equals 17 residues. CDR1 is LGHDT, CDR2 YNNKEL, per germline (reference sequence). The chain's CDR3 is CASTRREEGGGTGELFF. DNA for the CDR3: TGTGCCAGCACGCGACGCGAGGAGGGAGGAGGGACCGGGGAGCTGTTTTTT.

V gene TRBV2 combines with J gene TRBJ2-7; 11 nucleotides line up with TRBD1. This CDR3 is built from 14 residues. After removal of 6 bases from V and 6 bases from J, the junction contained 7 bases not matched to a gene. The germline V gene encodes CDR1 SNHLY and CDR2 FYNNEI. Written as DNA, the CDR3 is TGTGCCAGCAGCCCGGGACAGGGGGATGTCGAGCAGTACGTC. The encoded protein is CASSPGQGDVEQYV.

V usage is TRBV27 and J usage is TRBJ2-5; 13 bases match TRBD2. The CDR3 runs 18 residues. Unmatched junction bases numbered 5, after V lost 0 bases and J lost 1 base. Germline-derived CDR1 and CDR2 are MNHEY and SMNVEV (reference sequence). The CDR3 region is CASSLSGTSGAIQETQYF. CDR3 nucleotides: TGTGCCAGCAGTTTATCGGGGACTAGCGGGGCGATCCAAGAGACCCAGTACTTC.

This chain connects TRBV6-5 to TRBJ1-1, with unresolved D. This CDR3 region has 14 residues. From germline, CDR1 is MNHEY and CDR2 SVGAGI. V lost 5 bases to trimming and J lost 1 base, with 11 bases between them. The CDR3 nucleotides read TGTGCCAGCAGTATTATGACGGGGAACACTGAAGCTTTCTTT. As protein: CASSIMTGNTEAFF.

CDR3 residues: CAIMGGLAGADTQYF. The CDR3 nucleotides read TGTGCCATCATGGGGGGACTAGCGGGGGCGGATACGCAGTATTTT. The rearrangement links TRBV10-3 to TRBJ2-3, with TRBD2 identical over 14 bases. Germline CDR1 ENHRY, CDR2 SYGVKD. The CDR3 loop spans 15 amino acids. V lost 7 bases and J lost 6; bases outside the gene matches: 6.

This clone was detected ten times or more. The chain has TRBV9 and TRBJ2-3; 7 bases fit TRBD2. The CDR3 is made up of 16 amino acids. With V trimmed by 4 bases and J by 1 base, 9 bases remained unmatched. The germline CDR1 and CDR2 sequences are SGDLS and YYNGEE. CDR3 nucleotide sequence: TGTGCCAGCAGCCCCCATGGGGGGGGTGGCACAGATACGCAGTATTTT. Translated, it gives CASSPHGGGGTDTQYF.

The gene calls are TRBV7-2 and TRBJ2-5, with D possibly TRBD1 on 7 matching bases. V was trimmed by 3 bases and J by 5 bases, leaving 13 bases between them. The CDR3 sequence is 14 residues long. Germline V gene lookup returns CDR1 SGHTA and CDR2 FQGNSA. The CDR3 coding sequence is TGTGCCAGCAGCTTTGGAGGGGGCGCTGAGACCCAGTACTTC. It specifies CASSFGGGAETQYF.

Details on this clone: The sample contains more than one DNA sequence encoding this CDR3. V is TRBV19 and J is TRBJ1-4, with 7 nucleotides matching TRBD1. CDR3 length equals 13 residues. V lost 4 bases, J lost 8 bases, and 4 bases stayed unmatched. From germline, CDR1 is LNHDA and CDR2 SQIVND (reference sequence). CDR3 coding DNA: TGTGCCAGTAGTAACAGGGGAGGAGAAAAACTGTTTTTT. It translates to CASSNRGGEKLFF.

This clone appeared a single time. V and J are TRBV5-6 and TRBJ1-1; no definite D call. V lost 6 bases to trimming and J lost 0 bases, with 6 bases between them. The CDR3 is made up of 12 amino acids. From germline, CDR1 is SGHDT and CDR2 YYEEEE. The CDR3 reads CASTLMNTEAFF. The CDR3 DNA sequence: TGTGCCAGCACCCTAATGAACACTGAAGCTTTCTTT.

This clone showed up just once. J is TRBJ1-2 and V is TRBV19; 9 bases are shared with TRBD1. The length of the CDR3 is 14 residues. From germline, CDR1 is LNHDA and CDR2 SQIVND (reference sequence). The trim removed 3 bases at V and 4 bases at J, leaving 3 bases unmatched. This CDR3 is CASSIGQGPYGYTF. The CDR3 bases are TGTGCCAGTAGTATTGGACAGGGGCCCTATGGCTACACCTTC.

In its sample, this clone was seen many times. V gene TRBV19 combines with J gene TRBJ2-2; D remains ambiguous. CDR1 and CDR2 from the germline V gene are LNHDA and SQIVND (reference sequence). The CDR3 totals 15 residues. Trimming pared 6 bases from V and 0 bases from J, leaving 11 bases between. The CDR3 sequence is CASSTVSANTGELFF. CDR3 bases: TGTGCCAGTAGCACGGTGTCCGCGAACACCGGGGAGCTGTTTTTT.